The sample holds many counts of the clone carrying this T cell receptor (beta chain). The antigen remains unidentified. The CDR3 runs 18 residues. Germline-derived CDR1 and CDR2 are DFQATT and SNEGSKA (reference sequence). J gave up 5 bases and V 4 bases, and 19 bases lay outside the gene matches. The data were obtained in a study of neurological immune-mediated disorders. TCRdb redid the calling of the 5' RACE reads with MiXCR, one entry per CDR3 protein. In the table there are about 26,000 distinct CDR3 sequences, 3.3% of which are singletons. Study-level results: Among expanded clones, no CDR3 amino acid sequences were shared across subjects, a pattern suggesting private repertoires in all groups. Multiple sclerosis, the disease with the least TCR clonal expansion, fell below healthy controls, whereas HTLV-1-associated myelopathy showed the most.

Sequenced input: PBMCs. The chain links TRBV20-1 to TRBJ1-5; 8 positions match TRBD1. The receptor was isolated from a woman in her 30s with multiple sclerosis. The CDR3 DNA is TGCAGTGCTAAAGTGAACAGGGGGAAAAATTTTGCAGATCAGCCCCAGCATTTT. Translation gives CSAKVNRGKNFADQPQHF.